The 23 T cell receptor beta chains below were found in one sample sequenced in a study of T-cell memory formation after mild COVID-19. One entry per CDR3 protein results from TCRdb running MiXCR on the 5' RACE reads. This repertoire shows tens of thousands of distinct CDR3 sequences, nearly 25% found once; its top ten account for roughly 40%. Sequencing was carried out using PBMCs or a T cell subset sorted from them (not recorded which). These receptors were collected from a man younger than 30 who had mild COVID-19 (a few samples of this study predate the infection). Cell type and time point are not known.

The chain joins TRBV3-1 to TRBJ1-5; D uncertain. The CDR3 covers 14 residues. V shed 4 bases and J shed 4 bases, with 11 bases lying between them. CDR1 and CDR2 from the germline V gene are LGHDT and YNNKEL (reference sequence). DNA of the CDR3: TGTGCCAGCAGCCCAGGCGGTCGGAATCAGCCCCAGCATTTT. The encoded protein is CASSPGGRNQPQHF.

A few counts support this clonotype. The chain is built from TRBV12-3 or TRBV12-4 and TRBJ1-4, with TRBD1 identical over 8 bases. The CDR3 runs 15 residues. Trimming cost V 6 bases and J 8 bases; bases outside gene matches: 11. The CDR3 sequence is CASSSTGVRGEKLFF. Here the CDR3 DNA reads TGTGCCAGCAGCTCGACAGGGGTCCGGGGAGAAAAACTGTTTTTT.

CDR3 nucleotides: TGTGCCAGCAGCTTCGGGACAGATACGCAGTATTTT. Translating it yields CASSFGTDTQYF. The J gene is TRBJ2-3, the V gene TRBV7-9; no reliable D call. Germline CDR1 is SEHNR and CDR2 is FQNEAQ (reference sequence). This CDR3 is built from 12 residues. The germline V and J ends were trimmed by 3 bases and 3 bases, with 4 bases remaining between them. The full variable domain, its missing parts supplied by reference TRBV7-9 and TRBJ2-3, is DTGVSQNPRHKITKRGQNVTFRCDPISEHNRLYWYRQTLGQGPEFLTYFQNEAQLEKSRLLSDRFSAERPKGSFSTLEIQRTEQGDSAMYLCASSFGTDTQYFGPGTRLTVL.

V and J are TRBV7-9 and TRBJ2-7; a possible D gene is TRBD1 (6 bases). The V end was cut by 5 bases, the J end by 4 bases, with 15 bases between. The CDR3 loop spans 14 amino acids. Germline CDR1 reads SEHNR; CDR2 reads FQNEAQ (reference sequence). CDR3 nucleotides: TGTGCCAGCAGCCCCTTGGACAGATTATACGAGCAGTACGTC. Translation: CASSPLDRLYEQYV.

The chain has TRBV11-2 and TRBJ2-1; TRBD2 matches at 8 bases. The CDR3 is 15 amino acids. CDR1 and CDR2 (germline): SGHAT, FQNNGV. J lost 5 bases, V lost 4 bases, and 7 bases had no gene match. As DNA, the CDR3 is TGTGCCAGCAGCTCGGAGGTACTAGCGGACAATGAGCAGTTCTTC. As protein: CASSSEVLADNEQFF. Full variable domain (missing parts from reference TRBV11-2 and TRBJ2-1): EAGVAQSPRYKIIEKRQSVAFWCNPISGHATLYWYQQILGQGPKLLIQFQNNGVVDDSQLPKDRFSAERLKGVDSTLKIQPAKLEDSAVYLCASSSEVLADNEQFFGPGTRLTVL.

This clonotype has just a few counts. The CDR3 nucleotides are TGTGCCAGCACCTCGCCAAGTACGCTTGAAGCTTTCTTT. Amino acids: CASTSPSTLEAFF. V usage is TRBV7-9 and J usage is TRBJ1-1; D gene ambiguous. Germline V lookup: CDR1 SEHNR, CDR2 FQNEAQ (reference sequence). The CDR3 consists of 13 residues. The V end was cut by 7 bases, the J end by 7 bases, with 16 bases between. The full variable domain, rest sourced from reference TRBV7-9 and TRBJ1-1, is DTGVSQNPRHKITKRGQNVTFRCDPISEHNRLYWYRQTLGQGPEFLTYFQNEAQLEKSRLLSDRFSAERPKGSFSTLEIQRTEQGDSAMYLCASTSPSTLEAFFGQGTRLTVV.

This sequence joins TRBV28 and TRBJ1-1; D gene uncertain. Looked up from germline, CDR1 is MDHEN and CDR2 is SYDVKM. This CDR3 contains 13 residues. V was shortened by 5 bases and J by 4 bases, with 11 bases between the two germline ends. CDR3 nucleotides: TGTGCCAGCAGTCCCTACAGAACCACTGAAGCTTTCTTT. Protein: CASSPYRTTEAFF.

The chain links TRBV6-5 to TRBJ1-1; D ambiguous. Trimming left V 7 bases short and J 1 base short, with 10 bases between. The CDR3 contains 13 residues. The germline CDR1 and CDR2 sequences are MNHEY and SVGAGI. CDR3 protein: CASNNLENTEAFF. In nucleotides, the CDR3 is TGTGCCAGCAACAACTTAGAGAACACTGAAGCTTTCTTT.

The chain combines TRBV6-1 with TRBJ2-7; D possibly corresponds to TRBD2 (5 bases). V lost 1 base and J 5 bases, leaving 15 bases between the germline ends. This CDR3 has 15 amino acids. Germline V gives CDR1 MNHNS, CDR2 SASEGT. The CDR3 here is CASSEVAGDFNEQYF. In DNA form, the CDR3 reads TGTGCCAGCAGTGAAGTGGCCGGGGATTTCAACGAGCAGTACTTC.

The V call is TRBV4-3, the J call TRBJ2-7, with D tentatively TRBD1 (6 bases). This CDR3 comprises 14 residues. Trimming removed 3 bases at V and 0 bases at J, with 9 bases between. Per the germline V gene, CDR1 is LGHNA and CDR2 is YSLEER. CDR3 bases: TGCGCCAGCAGCCATCAGGGGCTCTCCTACGAGCAGTACTTC. Encoded protein: CASSHQGLSYEQYF.

The chain combines TRBV12-3 or TRBV12-4 with TRBJ2-7, with no clear D. V dropped 4 bases and J dropped 2 bases, with 9 bases sitting between them. The CDR3 extends over 13 amino acids. CDR3 DNA: TGTGCCAGCAGTTGGGCCTCCACCTACGAGCAGTACTTC. Translating gives CASSWASTYEQYF.

The chain employs TRBV4-1 and TRBJ1-1, with D perhaps matching TRBD1 (5 bases). Germline assignment: CDR1 MGHRA and CDR2 YSYEKL. This CDR3 region has 13 residues. V was pared by 6 bases and J by 4 bases, with 12 bases between. CDR3 DNA: TGCGCCAGCAGGCCCAGGGAGAGCACTGAAGCTTTCTTT. Encoded protein: CASRPRESTEAFF.

This clonotype has more than one count but fewer than ten. This rearrangement joins TRBV12-3 or TRBV12-4 to TRBJ1-2; 7 bases fit TRBD1. CDR3 length: 15 residues. The V segment lost 7 bases and the J segment 3 bases; nucleotides outside the gene matches: 11. The CDR3, as DNA: TGTGCCAGCACAGGGGGGGCAGGCTGGGACTATGGCTACACCTTC. Translating it yields CASTGGAGWDYGYTF.

This chain links TRBV29-1 with TRBJ1-2; no reliable D call. The CDR3 runs to 13 residues. Germline CDR1 SQVTM, CDR2 ANQGSEA. The V gene lost 0 bases and the J gene lost 3 bases, with 8 bases spanning the gap. CDR3 sequence (DNA): TGCAGCGTTGAAGATCTGGCCCACTATGGCTACACCTTC. It yields the protein CSVEDLAHYGYTF.

This clonotype was observed many times. V gene TRBV4-3 combines with J gene TRBJ2-2; D unresolved. The CDR3 runs to 15 residues. V was shortened by 0 bases and J by 6 bases, with 11 bases between the two germline ends. Germline V CDR1 and CDR2: LGHNA, YSLEER. The CDR3 sequence: CASSQDLEFSGELFF. In nucleotides, the CDR3 is TGCGCCAGCAGCCAAGATCTGGAGTTTTCCGGGGAGCTGTTTTTT.

In its sample, this clonotype was seen a few times. This chain joins TRBV7-6 and TRBJ1-1; D not resolved. Per germline, CDR1 SGHVS and CDR2 FNYEAQ. The CDR3 has 15 residues. V dropped 1 base and J dropped 1 base, with 10 bases sitting between them. CDR3 in amino acids: CASSLGGVTNTEAFF. The DNA for the CDR3 is TGTGCCAGCAGCTTAGGTGGGGTGACGAACACTGAAGCTTTCTTT.

In DNA, the CDR3 is TGTGCCAGCAGCCACGGGCTAGCGGGGGGGCCGGGGGAGACCCAGTACTTC. It encodes CASSHGLAGGPGETQYF. The chain carries TRBV6-6 and TRBJ2-5, with 12 positions matching TRBD2. The V gene end was trimmed by 6 bases and the J gene end by 5 bases; junction bases not matched to a gene: 13. Germline CDR1 and CDR2: MNHNY and SVGAGI (reference sequence). The CDR3 has 17 amino acids.

The table lists this clonotype with a few counts. CDR3 DNA: TGCAGCGTTGACAGCCTGAACACTGAAGCTTTCTTT. It encodes CSVDSLNTEAFF. The chain couples TRBV29-1 to TRBJ1-1; D is ambiguous. The CDR3 consists of 12 residues. V was shortened by 3 bases and J by 0 bases, with 5 bases between the two germline ends. Germline assignment: CDR1 SQVTM and CDR2 ANQGSEA.

This clonotype has only a few counts. The chain links TRBV30 to TRBJ1-5, with D possibly TRBD1 on 6 matching bases. Germline CDR1 reads GTSNPN; CDR2 reads SVGIG (reference sequence). The CDR3 totals 15 residues. V was pared by 0 bases and J by 6 bases, with 15 bases between. CDR3 nucleotides: TGTGCCTGGAGTGTCACCGGGGGCGAGGGTCAGCCCCAGCATTTT. Its translation: CAWSVTGGEGQPQHF.

The genes are TRBV6-2 or TRBV6-3 and TRBJ1-2; D uncertain. The CDR3 totals 15 residues. V shed 4 bases and J shed 4 bases, with 16 bases lying between them. Germline CDR1 reads MNHEY; CDR2 reads SVGEGT. This CDR3 is CASSSTAAGIYGYTF. CDR3 coding DNA: TGTGCCAGCAGTTCCACCGCGGCAGGCATCTATGGCTACACCTTC.

This clonotype was found a few times. This chain uses TRBV7-9 with TRBJ2-1; D not certain. Germline V gene lookup returns CDR1 SEHNR and CDR2 FQNEAQ (reference sequence). V lost 5 bases, J lost 0 bases, and 5 bases lay in between. The CDR3 spans 13 residues. CDR3 sequence (DNA): TGTGCCAGCAGCCCTAGCTCCTACAATGAGCAGTTCTTC. Translating gives CASSPSSYNEQFF.

This clonotype showed up just a few times. The chain links TRBV10-3 to TRBJ2-3, with a possible D match to TRBD2 (5 bases). The V and J ends lost 3 bases and 5 bases respectively, with 15 bases between them. This CDR3 has 15 amino acids. CDR1 is ENHRY and CDR2 is SYGVKD in the germline V gene. CDR3 bases: TGTGCCATCAGTGATGGTAGTAGCGCGGTAGATACGCAGTATTTT. Translation: CAISDGSSAVDTQYF.

The chain combines TRBV29-1 with TRBJ2-7; D not certain. CDR1 and CDR2 (germline): SQVTM, ANQGSEA. The CDR3 sequence is 12 residues long. V dropped 7 bases and J dropped 1 base, with 11 bases sitting between them. This CDR3 is CSAVDVSYEQYF. Here the CDR3 DNA reads TGCAGCGCCGTGGACGTATCCTACGAGCAGTACTTC.